This T cell receptor (beta chain) was captured by sequencing in a study of beta chain features in type 1 diabetes. As regards this clone: Its target is unknown.

Overall study results and limits: Shorter TCRB CDR3s, moderately but significantly so, marked every one of the four CD4+ subsets in Type 1 diabetes patients.

Expressed TCRB transcripts were sequenced because the isolated RNA had all been reverse transcribed beforehand. Naive, central memory and regulatory T cell samples produced a mean of approximately 4 million reads. Sequencing used immunoSEQ multiplex PCR; TCRdb keeps in-frame clones, though not all of them. The sample lists roughly 140,000 clones, 10% occurring once. Germline V lookup: CDR1 MDHEN, CDR2 SYDVKM. J was trimmed by 6 bases and V by 4 bases; bases with no gene match: 9. This CDR3 has 15 amino acids. Specimen: central memory CD4+ T cells from blood. The TCR comes from a man in his thirties or forties with type 1 diabetes. This sequence joins TRBV28 and TRBJ2-3; 8 bases align to TRBD2. The CDR3 coding sequence is TGTGCCAGCAGTTCCCTCGGGACTAGGTCTGATACGCAGTATTTT. Protein sequence: CASSSLGTRSDTQYF. Full variable domain (remainder filled in from reference TRBV28 and TRBJ2-3): DVKVTQSSRYLVKRTGEKVFLECVQDMDHENMFWYRQDPGLGLRLIYFSYDVKMKEKGDIPEGYSVSREKKERFSLILESASTNQTSMYLCASSSLGTRSDTQYFGPGTRLTVL.